The source of this T cell receptor beta chain is a study of blood T cell repertoires in COVID-19. Study overall: Whether acute or convalescent, the COVID-19 samples came from the United States, Italy and Spain. T cells, B-cell-depleted T cells, or PBMCs supplied cDNA or gDNA.

Original data processing: Cell counts per sample came from amplifying reference gene primers. TCRdb's table, derived via immunoSEQ multiplex PCR, lists solely in-frame clones and lacks some. D and trimming come from the DNA, and the V and J calls and clone size come from that table. The sample shows around 300,000 clones, 80% to 90% of them seen only once. Losses at the gene ends were 7 bases for V and 0 bases for J; bases not matched to a gene: 6. The CDR3 contains 17 residues. The germline CDR1 and CDR2 sequences are KGHDR and SFDVKD. The sequence was obtained from a woman aged 25 to 39 with active or convalescent COVID-19. The sample comprised peripheral blood. V is TRBV24-1 and J is TRBJ1-4; 11 nucleotides match TRBD1. This CDR3 reads CATRPGQGAPTNEKLFF. The CDR3 DNA sequence: TGTGCCACCAGGCCCGGACAGGGGGCTCCAACTAATGAAAAACTGTTTTTT.